What follows are 24 T cell receptor beta chains derived from one specimen sequenced in a study of PD-L1 blockade in urothelial cancer. Repertoires were generated with immunoSEQ multiplex PCR, while TCRdb's copy carries only in-frame clones and drops some. The sample has around 69,000 clones; around 90% are singletons. Time point given: peripheral blood 6 weeks after treatment start. Here the sequenced sample was PBMCs, taken around atezolizumab (anti-PD-L1) treatment. These receptors were collected from a woman older than 75 with urothelial cancer.

This chain joins TRBV9 and TRBJ2-1; 12 bases are shared with TRBD2. Trimming cost V 0 bases and J 9 bases; bases outside gene matches: 7. CDR3 length equals 16 residues. The germline CDR1 and CDR2 sequences are SGDLS and YYNGEE. This CDR3 is CASSVDPSGRGGEQFF. CDR3 nucleotide sequence: TGTGCCAGCAGCGTAGACCCTAGCGGGAGGGGGGGTGAGCAGTTCTTC. Complete variable domain (other parts from reference TRBV9 and TRBJ2-1): DSGVTQTPKHLITATGQRVTLRCSPRSGDLSVYWYQQSLDQGLQFLIQYYNGEERAKGNILERFSAQQFPDLHSELNLSSLELGDSALYFCASSVDPSGRGGEQFFGPGTRLTVL.

V usage is TRBV18 and J usage is TRBJ2-1, with a weak D call TRBD1 (6 bases). V was clipped by 2 bases and J by 11 bases, with 10 bases between them. This CDR3 is built from 12 residues. Germline V gives CDR1 KGHSH, CDR2 LQKENI. The CDR3 loop reads CASSPYGDKQFF. Written as DNA, the CDR3 is TGTGCCAGCTCACCATATGGGGACAAGCAGTTCTTC.

The rearrangement links TRBV18 to TRBJ1-1; D is unresolved. The CDR3 runs to 13 residues. The germline gives CDR1 KGHSH, CDR2 LQKENI. With 3 bases removed from V and 2 bases from J, the gap between germline ends came to 7 bases. The CDR3 loop reads CASSPSDNTEAFF. As DNA, the CDR3 is TGTGCCAGCTCACCTAGCGACAACACTGAAGCTTTCTTT.

The chain couples TRBV27 to TRBJ1-1; TRBD1 agrees at 8 bases. Per the germline V gene, CDR1 is MNHEY and CDR2 is SMNVEV (reference sequence). V was clipped by 4 bases and J by 1 base; unmatched bases: 8. The CDR3 length is 16 residues. The DNA for the CDR3 is TGTGCCAGCAGTTCCTCAGGGGGCGATTGGAACACTGAAGCTTTCTTT. The encoded protein is CASSSSGGDWNTEAFF.

V and J are TRBV10-2 and TRBJ1-2, with TRBD1 matching 9 bases. Germline CDR1 is WSHSY and CDR2 is SAAADI. The CDR3 is made up of 14 amino acids. The V gene end was trimmed by 8 bases and the J gene end by 0 bases; junction bases not matched to a gene: 4. The CDR3: CASLQGAPNYGYTF. The DNA for the CDR3 is TGCGCCAGCTTACAGGGGGCCCCTAACTATGGCTACACCTTC.

In its sample, this clone was seen a few times. The chain combines TRBV27 with TRBJ2-1, with 8 bases matching TRBD2. Germline CDR1 reads MNHEY; CDR2 reads SMNVEV (reference sequence). The CDR3 runs to 15 residues. Trimming at V came to 2 bases and at J to 8 bases, leaving 8 bases not matched to a gene. In DNA form, the CDR3 reads TGTGCCAGCAGTTTAGTCGGACTAGCTCGACATGAGCAGTTCTTC. The encoded protein is CASSLVGLARHEQFF.

This chain joins TRBV5-4 and TRBJ1-5; D is unresolved. The CDR3 is made up of 15 amino acids. Per germline, CDR1 SGHNT and CDR2 YYREEE (reference sequence). V was pared by 3 bases and J by 1 base, with 11 bases between. CDR3 coding DNA: TGTGCCAGCAGCTCGGCTGGGGAGAGCAATCAGCCCCAGCATTTT. This codes for CASSSAGESNQPQHF.

This clone was observed once. The chain recombines TRBV27 with TRBJ2-7; TRBD1 aligns across 9 bases. The germline gives CDR1 MNHEY, CDR2 SMNVEV (reference sequence). Trimming at V came to 6 bases and at J to 5 bases, leaving 14 bases not matched to a gene. The CDR3 length is 16 residues. The chain's CDR3 is CASRPRPGQGFHEQYF. The CDR3 nucleotides read TGTGCCAGCAGACCCAGGCCGGGACAGGGTTTCCACGAGCAGTACTTC.

This chain joins TRBV10-3 and TRBJ1-2; weak D call: TRBD1 (5 bases). The CDR3 is 11 residues long. Germline lookup yields CDR1 ENHRY and CDR2 SYGVKD. V lost 6 bases and J 4 bases, leaving 6 bases between the germline ends. The CDR3 bases are TGTGCCATCAGACAGGCCTATGGCTACACCTTC. The encoded protein is CAIRQAYGYTF.

The rearrangement uses TRBV28 and TRBJ2-1, with a possible D match to TRBD1 (5 bases). CDR1 is MDHEN, CDR2 SYDVKM, per germline. The CDR3 runs to 15 residues. Trimming shortened V by 2 bases and J by 4 bases, and 12 bases separated the two germline ends. The CDR3 coding sequence is TGTGCCAGCAGTTTAGGGGCAGGACAATACAATGAGCAGTTCTTC. As protein: CASSLGAGQYNEQFF.

The chain joins TRBV28 to TRBJ2-1; perhaps TRBD2 as D (6 bases). CDR3 length: 15 residues. CDR1 is MDHEN and CDR2 is SYDVKM in the germline V gene. V was shortened by 1 base and J by 5 bases, with 12 bases between the two germline ends. The DNA for the CDR3 is TGTGCCAGCAGTTTATCGGAGCGGGCCAACAATGAGCAGTTCTTC. This sequence encodes CASSLSERANNEQFF.

The genes are TRBV6-6 and TRBJ2-1, with D possibly TRBD1 on 5 matching bases. CDR1 and CDR2 from the germline V gene are MNHNY and SVGAGI (reference sequence). Trimming took 5 bases from V and 2 from J, leaving 13 bases between them. This CDR3 is built from 15 residues. CDR3 amino acids: CASSRIGAAYNEQFF. CDR3 DNA: TGTGCCAGCAGTCGCATAGGGGCGGCCTACAATGAGCAGTTCTTC.

The rearrangement uses TRBV27 and TRBJ1-2; D remains ambiguous. Germline assignment: CDR1 MNHEY and CDR2 SMNVEV (reference sequence). Trimming shortened V by 0 bases and J by 4 bases, and 6 bases separated the two germline ends. The CDR3 is 13 residues long. The DNA of the CDR3 is TGTGCCAGCAGTTTATCAGGGAGCTATGGCTACACCTTC. Translated, it gives CASSLSGSYGYTF.

CDR3 in amino acids: CASSARPLAGGADTQYF. CDR3 nucleotides: TGTGCCAGCAGCGCCCGTCCCCTAGCGGGAGGCGCAGATACGCAGTATTTT. The chain carries TRBV9 and TRBJ2-3, with 11 bases identical to TRBD2. Germline CDR1 is SGDLS and CDR2 is YYNGEE. The CDR3 has 17 residues. V dropped 3 bases and J dropped 4; count of bases not matched to a gene: 10.

The rearrangement uses TRBV5-1 and TRBJ1-5, with 8 positions matching TRBD1. Germline V CDR1 and CDR2: SGHRS, YFSETQ. This CDR3 is built from 17 residues. With V trimmed by 4 bases and J by 5 bases, 14 bases remained unmatched. The CDR3 protein is CASSPGQGIEGYQPQHF. The CDR3 DNA sequence: TGCGCCAGCAGCCCCGGACAGGGCATAGAGGGTTATCAGCCCCAGCATTTT. The full variable domain, completed using reference TRBV5-1 and TRBJ1-5, is KAGVTQTPRYLIKTRGQQVTLSCSPISGHRSVSWYQQTPGQGLQFLFEYFSETQRNKGNFPGRFSGRQFSNSRSEMNVSTLELGDSALYLCASSPGQGIEGYQPQHFGDGTRLSIL.

The rearrangement links TRBV19 to TRBJ1-3, with 9 bases lining up with TRBD1. The V and J ends lost 7 bases and 5 bases, in that order; junction bases with no gene match: 9. The germline gives CDR1 LNHDA, CDR2 SQIVND (reference sequence). The CDR3 length is 15 residues. CDR3 residues: CASNKRTGVRNTIYF. CDR3 bases: TGTGCCAGTAACAAGAGGACAGGGGTCAGAAACACCATATATTTT.

CDR3 sequence (DNA): TGTGCCAGCAGCCACCCCAGACTAGCGGCCAACTACGAGCAGTACTTC. Amino acid sequence: CASSHPRLAANYEQYF. This sequence joins TRBV4-2 and TRBJ2-7; 9 nucleotides match TRBD2. Per the germline V gene, CDR1 is LGHNA and CDR2 is YNFKEQ. Losses at the gene ends were 3 bases for V and 3 bases for J; bases not matched to a gene: 9. The CDR3 runs 16 residues.

V and J are TRBV19 and TRBJ1-5; possible D gene TRBD1, 6 bases. The CDR3 is made up of 14 amino acids. Per germline, CDR1 LNHDA and CDR2 SQIVND (reference sequence). V was cut by 6 bases and J by 0 bases, with 9 bases left in between. CDR3 region: CASSRQDSNQPQHF. Here the CDR3 DNA reads TGTGCCAGTAGCCGACAGGATAGCAATCAGCCCCAGCATTTT.

The chain carries TRBV5-1 and TRBJ2-3, with 8 nucleotides matching TRBD2. With 7 bases clipped from V and 2 bases from J, the junction kept 6 bases outside the gene matches. The CDR3 runs to 14 residues. Germline values: CDR1 SGHRS, CDR2 YFSETQ. Here the CDR3 DNA reads TGCGCCAGCTCAACTAGCGGCTTCACAGATACGCAGTATTTT. Translation: CASSTSGFTDTQYF.

The chain joins TRBV7-2 to TRBJ2-7; no reliable D call. The CDR3 covers 12 residues. The V end was cut by 5 bases, the J end by 5 bases, with 10 bases between. Germline V gives CDR1 SGHTA, CDR2 FQGNSA. CDR3 DNA: TGTGCCAGCAGCCCCCGCGGAAACGAGCAGTACTTC. Translation: CASSPRGNEQYF.

There are a few counts of this clone. The rearrangement uses TRBV5-1 and TRBJ2-5; TRBD2 matches 14 bases. Germline V CDR1 and CDR2: SGHRS, YFSETQ. CDR3 length: 16 amino acids. The trim removed 4 bases at V and 5 bases at J, leaving 7 bases unmatched. CDR3 DNA: TGCGCCAGCAGCCCGGGACTAGCGGGAGCGGGCGAGACCCAGTACTTC. Amino acids: CASSPGLAGAGETQYF.

This clone was counted between two and nine times. The chain employs TRBV7-9 and TRBJ2-1; 12 nucleotides agree with TRBD2. The CDR3 extends over 18 amino acids. V shed 6 bases and J 5 bases; nucleotides not matched to a gene: 14. The germline V gene has CDR1 SEHNR and CDR2 FQNEAQ (reference sequence). The DNA for the CDR3 is TGTGCCAGCAGACTTAAGGGTTGGAGGACTAGCGGGGACAATGAGCAGTTCTTC. This encodes CASRLKGWRTSGDNEQFF.

This chain connects TRBV5-4 to TRBJ2-1, with 9 bases that match TRBD2. CDR1 SGHNT and CDR2 YYREEE come from the germline V gene (reference sequence). Trimming removed 0 bases from V and 7 bases from J; junction bases left unmatched: 5. There are 15 residues in the CDR3. CDR3 protein: CASSLVLAGRNEQFF. The CDR3 region has the DNA TGTGCCAGCAGCTTGGTTCTAGCGGGGAGAAATGAGCAGTTCTTC.

The chain uses TRBV6-4 and TRBJ1-1, with 7 bases fitting TRBD1. The CDR3 covers 14 residues. V trimming: 3 bases; J trimming: 1 base; junction bases outside the gene matches: 2. Germline loops: CDR1 MRHNA, CDR2 SNTAGT. The CDR3, as DNA: TGTGCCAGCAGTGAAGGGACAGAGAACACTGAAGCTTTCTTT. Translated: CASSEGTENTEAFF.